This entry lists 29 T cell receptor beta chains sequenced from one sample in a study of blood T cell repertoires in COVID-19. The assay was immunoSEQ multiplex PCR, and TCRdb's table has in-frame clones only and misses some. The sample yields a few hundred thousand clones, about 86% seen once. Sample: peripheral blood. These receptors were taken from a woman aged 50 to 65 with acute or convalescent COVID-19.

The chain employs TRBV11-2 and TRBJ2-7; maybe TRBD2 (5 bases). Germline V gives CDR1 SGHAT, CDR2 FQNNGV. The V gene lost 4 bases and the J gene lost 3 bases, with 16 bases spanning the gap. The CDR3 is 15 amino acids. CDR3 protein: CASSSTRRLLYEQYF. The CDR3 DNA reads as TGTGCCAGCAGCTCAACTAGACGACTACTCTACGAGCAGTACTTC.

This chain connects TRBV3-1 (or the pseudogene TRBV3-2) to TRBJ1-2; tentatively, D is TRBD1 (5 bases). The length of the CDR3 is 14 residues. V lost 2 bases to trimming and J lost 4 bases, with 11 bases between them. CDR1 and CDR2 (germline): LGHDT, YNNKEL (reference sequence). CDR3 sequence: CASSQRPGFYGYTF. The CDR3 coding sequence is TGTGCCAGCAGCCAACGCCCAGGGTTCTATGGCTACACCTTC.

Remarks on this clone: The same CDR3 can be traced to other DNA sequences in this sample. The chain employs TRBV7-2 and TRBJ1-1; D remains unclear. Trimming stripped 0 bases from V and 3 bases from J, with 5 bases between. The CDR3 totals 13 residues. Germline CDR1 and CDR2: SGHTA and FQGNSA. This CDR3 reads CASSLAGDTEAFF. CDR3 nucleotide sequence: TGTGCCAGCAGCTTAGCCGGGGACACTGAAGCTTTCTTT.

The rearrangement links TRBV29-1 to TRBJ1-2, with TRBD1 matching 11 bases. There are 13 residues in the CDR3. J lost 6 bases, V lost 7 bases, and 7 bases had no gene match. The germline gives CDR1 SQVTM, CDR2 ANQGSEA. In DNA form, the CDR3 reads TGCAGCGCACCGGGACAGGGGGTGGATGGCTACACCTTC. It translates to CSAPGQGVDGYTF. The full variable domain, rest sourced from reference TRBV29-1 and TRBJ1-2, is SAVISQKPSRDICQRGTSLTIQCQVDSQVTMMFWYRQQPGQSLTLIATANQGSEATYESGFVIDKFPISRPNLTFSTLTVSNMSPEDSSIYLCSAPGQGVDGYTFGSGTRLTVV.

This chain links TRBV7-2 with TRBJ2-7; D is possibly TRBD1 (6 bases). Trimming removed 3 bases from V and 7 bases from J, with 16 bases in between. Germline assignment: CDR1 SGHTA and CDR2 FQGNSA. The CDR3 contains 14 residues. The DNA for the CDR3 is TGTGCCAGCAGCTTCGGGGCACAGGGCTCAGAGCAGTACGTC. This gives the protein CASSFGAQGSEQYV.

The chain combines TRBV29-1 with TRBJ2-2; 10 positions match TRBD2. This CDR3 region has 14 residues. The V segment lost 3 bases and the J segment 7 bases; nucleotides outside the gene matches: 5. Germline V gives CDR1 SQVTM, CDR2 ANQGSEA. CDR3 amino acids: CSVDLAGEGGELFF. As DNA, the CDR3 is TGCAGCGTTGATCTAGCGGGGGAGGGCGGGGAGCTGTTTTTT.

This chain connects TRBV27 to TRBJ1-5; D is unclear. The ends were cut back, 4 bases at V and 9 bases at J, with 28 bases in the middle. The CDR3 sequence is 18 residues long. CDR1 MNHEY and CDR2 SMNVEV come from the germline V gene (reference sequence). This CDR3 reads CASSSALSGEGGLRPQHF. The DNA of the CDR3 is TGTGCCAGCAGTTCCGCTCTCTCAGGTGAGGGAGGATTGAGGCCCCAGCATTTT.

Only a few counts were recorded for this clone. The rearrangement links TRBV5-4 to TRBJ2-5, with D perhaps matching TRBD2 (6 bases). CDR1 is SGHNT, CDR2 YYREEE, per germline (reference sequence). Deletions cut 2 bases from V and 2 bases from J, with 13 bases between. This CDR3 is 15 amino acids long. CDR3 DNA sequence: TGTGCCAGCAGCTTTGGGGCTAGCGAACAAGAGACCCAGTACTTC. Translation gives CASSFGASEQETQYF.

The CDR3 spells CASSRGLAVTIQETQYF. The CDR3 coding sequence is TGTGCCAGCAGCCGCGGACTAGCGGTGACGATCCAAGAGACCCAGTACTTC. This rearrangement joins TRBV11-2 to TRBJ2-5; 10 bases match TRBD2. Germline V lookup: CDR1 SGHAT, CDR2 FQNNGV. The CDR3 extends over 17 amino acids. V shed 5 bases, J shed 1 base, and the junction held 10 bases outside the gene matches. The variable domain in full, completed from reference TRBV11-2 and TRBJ2-5, reads EAGVAQSPRYKIIEKRQSVAFWCNPISGHATLYWYQQILGQGPKLLIQFQNNGVVDDSQLPKDRFSAERLKGVDSTLKIQPAKLEDSAVYLCASSRGLAVTIQETQYFGPGTRLLVL.

J is TRBJ2-5 and V is TRBV27; D unclear. CDR1 is MNHEY, CDR2 SMNVEV, per germline (reference sequence). V dropped 6 bases and J dropped 5 bases, with 10 bases sitting between them. The length of the CDR3 is 12 residues. The CDR3: CASSPLGETQYF. DNA for the CDR3: TGTGCCAGCAGCCCCCTCGGGGAGACCCAGTACTTC.

The CDR3 is CASSQDHRGPETQYF. The CDR3 DNA sequence: TGTGCCAGCAGCCAAGATCACAGGGGGCCAGAGACCCAGTACTTC. The chain carries TRBV3-1 (or the pseudogene TRBV3-2) and TRBJ2-5, with 9 bases that match TRBD1. The germline V gene has CDR1 LGHDT and CDR2 YNNKEL (reference sequence). V shed 0 bases, J shed 4 bases, and the junction held 3 bases outside the gene matches. The length of the CDR3 is 15 residues.

This clone was picked up a small number of times. J is TRBJ2-2 and V is TRBV5-4; the match to TRBD2 covers 8 bases. The germline V gene encodes CDR1 SGHNT and CDR2 YYREEE (reference sequence). The J segment lost 0 bases and the V segment lost 3 bases, leaving 10 bases of the junction unmatched. This CDR3 comprises 18 residues. Here the CDR3 DNA reads TGTGCCAGCAGCTCTGGACTAGCAGATACGCCGAACACCGGGGAGCTGTTTTTT. Amino acids: CASSSGLADTPNTGELFF.

The chain links TRBV2 to TRBJ1-4; 7 bases align to TRBD1. Trimming removed 10 bases from V and 7 bases from J; junction bases left unmatched: 12. This CDR3 region has 14 residues. Germline CDR1 is SNHLY and CDR2 is FYNNEI. CDR3 amino acids: CATQGGLAGEKLFF. The CDR3 nucleotides are TGTGCCACTCAGGGGGGACTGGCGGGTGAAAAACTGTTTTTT.

The chain has TRBV9 and TRBJ2-7, with TRBD1 matching over 7 bases. Germline CDR1 SGDLS, CDR2 YYNGEE. With V trimmed by 4 bases and J by 1 base, 8 bases remained unmatched. There are 15 residues in the CDR3. CDR3 residues: CASSPLRDSSYEQYF. DNA for the CDR3: TGTGCCAGCAGCCCACTCCGGGACAGTTCCTACGAGCAGTACTTC.

The chain carries TRBV6-5 and TRBJ1-2; D not resolved. CDR1 is MNHEY and CDR2 is SVGAGI in the germline V gene. With 6 bases removed from V and 5 bases from J, the gap between germline ends came to 16 bases. There are 14 residues in the CDR3. CDR3 region: CASSPNWSRYGYTF. The CDR3 coding sequence is TGTGCCAGCAGCCCCAACTGGTCTCGGTATGGCTACACCTTC.

This chain uses TRBV5-6 with TRBJ1-4; 8 nucleotides line up with TRBD1. The trim removed 6 bases at V and 7 bases at J, leaving 8 bases unmatched. The CDR3 is 14 residues long. The germline CDR1 and CDR2 sequences are SGHDT and YYEEEE. CDR3 in DNA: TGTGCCAGCAACTCAGGGGGCATTGCTGAAAAACTGTTTTTT. It is translated as CASNSGGIAEKLFF.

This sequence joins TRBV6-2 or TRBV6-3 and TRBJ2-1; TRBD2 aligns across 7 bases. The V and J ends lost 2 bases and 5 bases, in that order; junction bases with no gene match: 6. The germline V gene encodes CDR1 MNHEY and CDR2 SVGEGT. The CDR3 sequence is 15 residues long. The CDR3 sequence: CASSYPSGYDNEQFF. The CDR3 DNA is TGTGCCAGCAGTTACCCTAGCGGATACGACAATGAGCAGTTCTTC.

This chain joins TRBV19 and TRBJ2-1; the D gene is possibly TRBD1 (5 bases). V shed 7 bases and J shed 1 base, with 11 bases lying between them. This CDR3 region has 14 residues. CDR1 LNHDA and CDR2 SQIVND come from the germline V gene (reference sequence). CDR3 DNA: TGTGCCAGTAATACAGGTTATTCCTACAATGAGCAGTTCTTC. This translates into CASNTGYSYNEQFF.

In its sample, this clone was seen once. The V and J genes are TRBV5-1 and TRBJ2-5, with D maybe TRBD2 (6 bases). The CDR3 is 15 amino acids. Germline-derived CDR1 and CDR2 are SGHRS and YFSETQ. The ends were cut back, 4 bases at V and 2 bases at J, with 15 bases in the middle. CDR3 in amino acids: CASSGGRGGQETQYF. Here the CDR3 DNA reads TGCGCCAGCAGCGGGGGTCGAGGAGGGCAAGAGACCCAGTACTTC. The whole variable domain, filled in from reference TRBV5-1 and TRBJ2-5, reads KAGVTQTPRYLIKTRGQQVTLSCSPISGHRSVSWYQQTPGQGLQFLFEYFSETQRNKGNFPGRFSGRQFSNSRSEMNVSTLELGDSALYLCASSGGRGGQETQYFGPGTRLLVL.

The V call is TRBV6-1, the J call TRBJ1-2; D gene ambiguous. CDR1 is MNHNS and CDR2 is SASEGT in the germline V gene. Trimming cost V 3 bases and J 4 bases, with 6 bases left between them. There are 12 residues in the CDR3. CDR3 region: CASSDYSYGYTF. CDR3 DNA: TGTGCCAGCAGTGATTACAGCTATGGCTACACCTTC.

CDR3 bases: TGTGCCAGCAGCTGGGGGGGAGAGGGCTACACCTTC. This translates into CASSWGGEGYTF. The chain recombines TRBV7-2 with TRBJ1-2; a weak D match, TRBD1 (5 bases). This CDR3 contains 12 residues. Germline assignment: CDR1 SGHTA and CDR2 FQGNSA. V was cut by 4 bases and J by 8 bases, with 11 bases left in between.

The genes are TRBV6-6 and TRBJ1-1; no definite D call. The germline V gene has CDR1 MNHNY and CDR2 SVGAGI (reference sequence). CDR3 length equals 12 residues. V was trimmed by 6 bases and J by 6 bases, leaving 11 bases between them. The CDR3 loop reads CASSGWVAEAFF. CDR3 bases: TGTGCCAGCAGCGGGTGGGTGGCTGAAGCTTTCTTT.

The V call is TRBV7-9, the J call TRBJ1-5, with TRBD1 as a possible D gene (6 bases). The CDR3 totals 15 residues. Germline V gene data show CDR1 as SEHNR and CDR2 as FQNEAQ (reference sequence). V was pared by 5 bases and J by 4 bases, with 15 bases between. CDR3 amino acids: CASSLAGAPNQPQHF. For the CDR3, the DNA is TGTGCCAGCAGCCTCGCAGGGGCTCCTAATCAGCCCCAGCATTTT.

The rearrangement joins TRBV29-1 to TRBJ1-2; TRBD1 matches 10 bases. The CDR3 consists of 16 residues. Germline V gives CDR1 SQVTM, CDR2 ANQGSEA. J gave up 6 bases and V 4 bases, and 14 bases lay outside the gene matches. The CDR3 DNA is TGCAGCGTTGTCCCTAACTCCGGGACAGGGGAGGATGGCTACACCTTC. It translates to CSVVPNSGTGEDGYTF.

The CDR3 region is CASTGKSTYEQYF. The CDR3 DNA sequence: TGTGCCAGTACCGGGAAGTCAACCTACGAGCAGTACTTC. The chain couples TRBV6-5 to TRBJ2-7; TRBD2 might be the D (5 bases). The ends were cut back, 9 bases at V and 2 bases at J, with 14 bases in the middle. The CDR3 is 13 residues long. Germline V gene data show CDR1 as MNHEY and CDR2 as SVGAGI.

The chain joins TRBV29-1 to TRBJ2-7; tentative D call: TRBD2 (5 bases). CDR1 and CDR2 (germline): SQVTM, ANQGSEA. Trimming shortened V by 2 bases and J by 6 bases, and 11 bases separated the two germline ends. The CDR3 spans 12 residues. CDR3 bases: TGCAGCGTTGAAAACCTAGCTGGCGAGCAGTACTTC. Protein product: CSVENLAGEQYF.

V and J are TRBV5-1 and TRBJ1-1, with no clear D. V lost 0 bases to trimming and J lost 0 bases, with 9 bases between them. CDR1 and CDR2 from the germline V gene are SGHRS and YFSETQ. The CDR3 spans 15 residues. CDR3 sequence reads: CASSLDTVMNTEAFF. DNA for the CDR3: TGCGCCAGCAGCTTGGATACGGTAATGAACACTGAAGCTTTCTTT.

This clone was picked up one time. CDR3 DNA sequence: TGTGCCAGCAGTCATCTACAGGGTGCCTATGGCTACACCTTC. It translates to CASSHLQGAYGYTF. The V gene is TRBV6-6, the J gene TRBJ1-2, with TRBD1 as a possible D gene (6 bases). CDR3 length: 14 amino acids. Trimming removed 5 bases at V and 4 bases at J, with 14 bases between. Germline CDR1 is MNHNY and CDR2 is SVGAGI (reference sequence).

The chain carries TRBV6-4 and TRBJ1-2, with D unclear. Germline V gives CDR1 MRHNA, CDR2 SNTAGT. Trimming shortened V by 2 bases and J by 0 bases, and 13 bases separated the two germline ends. The CDR3 has 16 amino acids. CDR3 sequence (DNA): TGTGCCAGCAGTGACGTCTGGGCAGCAGCTAACTATGGCTACACCTTC. Translation gives CASSDVWAAANYGYTF.